This TCR beta chain was sequenced in a study of metastatic and nonmetastatic thyroid tumors. Original processing notes: It was from CDR3 differences across clinicopathological groups that a distant-metastasis classifier for papillary thyroid cancer was built. TCRdb used MiXCR to call clones anew from the PCR reads. These V and J calls rely on TCRdb rather than the paper's analysis. The repertoire holds roughly 6,400 clones, with around 16% as singletons. Trimming took 6 bases from V and 0 from J; bases not matched to a gene: 10. The CDR3 length is 19 residues. Germline-derived CDR1 and CDR2 are WSHSY and SAAADI. This clone is classed as medium-sized. Before thyroid surgery, none of the patients had received any treatment.

This sequence joins TRBV10-2 and TRBJ2-2; 13 nucleotides agree with TRBD2. This TCR was recovered from a male donor with papillary thyroid cancer or a benign thyroid nodule (not recorded which). Some clones in this sample may be carry-over from other donors' samples. The sample comprised tumor tissue. The CDR3 region has the DNA TGCGCCAGCAGATGGCAGCTGACTAGCGGGGGGCCGAACACCGGGGAGCTGTTTTTT. The encoded protein is CASRWQLTSGGPNTGELFF.